The entry below describes one T cell receptor beta chain. A second roughly 6 to 11 cycle PCR used barcoded and J-beta primers. TCRdb analysed the 5' RACE reads with MiXCR anew, one entry per CDR3 protein. The sample carries around 990,000 distinct CDR3 sequences, 35% to 45% recorded once. This sample is part of a study of blood T cells in healthy people across ages. CDR3 length: 15 amino acids. Trimming pared 6 bases from V and 2 bases from J, leaving 14 bases between. The V gene's germline CDR1 is MNHEY and CDR2 SVGEGT. The sequenced sample consisted of blood. The sequence came from a man in his late teens or twenties in good health. The chain joins TRBV6-2 or TRBV6-3 to TRBJ1-5; D not certain. CDR3: CASREFGRGNQPQHF. CDR3 sequence (DNA): TGTGCCAGCAGAGAGTTTGGTAGGGGCAATCAGCCCCAGCATTTT.